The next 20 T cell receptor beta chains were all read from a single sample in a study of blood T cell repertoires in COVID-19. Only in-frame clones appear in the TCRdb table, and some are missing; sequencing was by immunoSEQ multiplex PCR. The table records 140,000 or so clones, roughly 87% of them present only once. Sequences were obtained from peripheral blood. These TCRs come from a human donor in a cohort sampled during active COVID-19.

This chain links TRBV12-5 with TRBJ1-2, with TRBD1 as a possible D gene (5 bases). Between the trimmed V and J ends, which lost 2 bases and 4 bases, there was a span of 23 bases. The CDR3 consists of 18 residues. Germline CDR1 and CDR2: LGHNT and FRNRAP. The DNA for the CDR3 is TGTGCTAGTGGTTTGCGACTAGACTCGGGGAGGGGCCTCTATGGCTACACCTTC. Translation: CASGLRLDSGRGLYGYTF.

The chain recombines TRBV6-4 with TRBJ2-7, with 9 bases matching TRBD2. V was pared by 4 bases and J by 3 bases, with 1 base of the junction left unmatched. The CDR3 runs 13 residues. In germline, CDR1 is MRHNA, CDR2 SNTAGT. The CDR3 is CASSALAGYEQYF. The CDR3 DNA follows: TGTGCCAGCAGTGCACTAGCGGGCTACGAGCAGTACTTC.

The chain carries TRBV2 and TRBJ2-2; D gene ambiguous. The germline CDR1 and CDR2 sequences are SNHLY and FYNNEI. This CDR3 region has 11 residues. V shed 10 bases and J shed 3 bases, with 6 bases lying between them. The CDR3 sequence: CATTDTGELFF. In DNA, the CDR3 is TGTGCCACCACAGACACCGGGGAGCTGTTTTTT.

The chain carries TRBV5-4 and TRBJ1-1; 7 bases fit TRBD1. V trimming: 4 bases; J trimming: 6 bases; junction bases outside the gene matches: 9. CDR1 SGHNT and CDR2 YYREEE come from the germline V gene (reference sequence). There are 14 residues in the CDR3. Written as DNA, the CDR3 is TGTGCCAGCAGCGATCCAGGGGGGCCGGCTGAAGCTTTCTTT. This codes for CASSDPGGPAEAFF.

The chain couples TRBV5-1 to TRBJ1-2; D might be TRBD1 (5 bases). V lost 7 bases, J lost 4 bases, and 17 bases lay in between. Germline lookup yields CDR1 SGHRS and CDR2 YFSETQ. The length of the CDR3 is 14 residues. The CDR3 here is CASGVGQGGYGYTF. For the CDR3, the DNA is TGCGCCAGCGGAGTCGGGCAGGGAGGCTATGGCTACACCTTC.

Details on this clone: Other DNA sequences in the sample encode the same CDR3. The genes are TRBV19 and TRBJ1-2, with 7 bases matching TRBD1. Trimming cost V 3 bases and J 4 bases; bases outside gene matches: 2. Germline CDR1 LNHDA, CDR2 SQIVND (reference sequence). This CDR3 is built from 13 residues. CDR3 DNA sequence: TGTGCCAGTAGTATCCGGGACAGCTATGGCTACACCTTC. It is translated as CASSIRDSYGYTF.

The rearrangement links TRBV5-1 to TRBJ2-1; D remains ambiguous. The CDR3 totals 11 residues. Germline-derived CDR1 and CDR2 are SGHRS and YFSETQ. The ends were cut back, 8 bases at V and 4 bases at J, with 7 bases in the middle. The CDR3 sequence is CASQYYNEQFF. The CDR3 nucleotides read TGCGCCAGTCAGTATTACAATGAGCAGTTCTTC. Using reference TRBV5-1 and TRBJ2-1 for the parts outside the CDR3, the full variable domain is KAGVTQTPRYLIKTRGQQVTLSCSPISGHRSVSWYQQTPGQGLQFLFEYFSETQRNKGNFPGRFSGRQFSNSRSEMNVSTLELGDSALYLCASQYYNEQFFGPGTRLTVL.

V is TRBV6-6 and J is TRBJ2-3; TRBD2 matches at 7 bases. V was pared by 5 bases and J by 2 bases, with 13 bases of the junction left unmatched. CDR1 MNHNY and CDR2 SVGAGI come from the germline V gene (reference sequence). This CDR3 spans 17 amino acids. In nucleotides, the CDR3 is TGTGCCAGCAGTCGCCGTTTTAGCGGGTCACCCACAGATACGCAGTATTTT. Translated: CASSRRFSGSPTDTQYF.

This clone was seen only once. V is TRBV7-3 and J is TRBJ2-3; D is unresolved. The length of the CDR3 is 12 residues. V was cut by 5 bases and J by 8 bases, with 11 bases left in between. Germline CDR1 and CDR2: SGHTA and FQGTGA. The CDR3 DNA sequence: TGTGCCAGCAGCACTATTCCCGGTACGCAGTATTTT. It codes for CASSTIPGTQYF. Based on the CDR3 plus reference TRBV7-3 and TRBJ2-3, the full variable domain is GAGVSQTPSNKVTEKGKYVELRCDPISGHTALYWYRQSLGQGPEFLIYFQGTGAADDSGLPNDRFFAVRPEGSVSTLKIQRTERGDSAVYLCASSTIPGTQYFGPGTRLTVL.

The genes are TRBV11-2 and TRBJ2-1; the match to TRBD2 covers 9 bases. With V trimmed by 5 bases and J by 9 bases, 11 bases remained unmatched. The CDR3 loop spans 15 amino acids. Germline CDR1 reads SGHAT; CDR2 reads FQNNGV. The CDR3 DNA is TGTGCCAGCAGCCCCCTCACAGCGGGGGGAGGTGAGCAGTTCTTC. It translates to CASSPLTAGGGEQFF.

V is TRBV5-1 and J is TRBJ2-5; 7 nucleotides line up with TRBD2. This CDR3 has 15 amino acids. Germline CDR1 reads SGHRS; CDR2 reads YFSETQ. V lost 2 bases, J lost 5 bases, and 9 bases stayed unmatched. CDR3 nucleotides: TGCGCCAGCAGCTTACGGGGGGACCCCGGGGAGACCCAGTACTTC. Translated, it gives CASSLRGDPGETQYF.

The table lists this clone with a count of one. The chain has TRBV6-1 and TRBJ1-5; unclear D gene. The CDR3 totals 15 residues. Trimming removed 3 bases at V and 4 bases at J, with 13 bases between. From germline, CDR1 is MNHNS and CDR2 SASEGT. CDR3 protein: CASSDGLSGNQPQHF. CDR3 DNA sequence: TGTGCCAGCAGTGATGGACTGAGTGGGAATCAGCCCCAGCATTTT.

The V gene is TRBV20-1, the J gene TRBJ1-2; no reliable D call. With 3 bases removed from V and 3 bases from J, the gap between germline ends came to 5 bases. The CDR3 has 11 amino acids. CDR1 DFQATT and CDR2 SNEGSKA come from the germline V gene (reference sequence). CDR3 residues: CSASGDYGYTF. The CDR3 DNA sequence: TGCAGTGCTAGCGGGGACTATGGCTACACCTTC.

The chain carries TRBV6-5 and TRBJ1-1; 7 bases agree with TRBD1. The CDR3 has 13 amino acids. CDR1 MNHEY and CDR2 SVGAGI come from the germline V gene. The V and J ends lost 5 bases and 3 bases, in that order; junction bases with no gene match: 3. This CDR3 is CASSPDRDTEAFF. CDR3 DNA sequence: TGTGCCAGCAGTCCCGACAGGGACACTGAAGCTTTCTTT.

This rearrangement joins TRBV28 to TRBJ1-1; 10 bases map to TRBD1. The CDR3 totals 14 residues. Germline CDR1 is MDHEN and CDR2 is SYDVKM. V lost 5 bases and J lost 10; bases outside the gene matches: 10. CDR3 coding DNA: TGTGCCAGCAGTCCCTTGTCGGACAGGGGGGGAGCTTTCTTT. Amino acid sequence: CASSPLSDRGGAFF.

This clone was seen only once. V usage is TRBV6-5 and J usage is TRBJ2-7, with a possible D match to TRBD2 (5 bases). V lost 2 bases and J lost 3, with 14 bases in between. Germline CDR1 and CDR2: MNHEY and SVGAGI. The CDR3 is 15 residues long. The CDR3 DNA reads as TGTGCCAGCAGTTACGGAAAGGGCGGACTCTACGAGCAGTACTTC. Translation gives CASSYGKGGLYEQYF.

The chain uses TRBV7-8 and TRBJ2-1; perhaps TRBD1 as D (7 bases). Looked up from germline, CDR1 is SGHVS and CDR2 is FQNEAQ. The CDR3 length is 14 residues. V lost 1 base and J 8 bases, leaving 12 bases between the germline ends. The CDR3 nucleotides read TGTGCCAGCAGCTTAGAAGGGGGCGGGGATGAGCAGTTCTTC. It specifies CASSLEGGGDEQFF. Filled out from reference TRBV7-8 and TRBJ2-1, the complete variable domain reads GAGVSQSPRYKVAKRGQDVALRCDPISGHVSLFWYQQALGQGPEFLTYFQNEAQLDKSGLPSDRFFAERPEGSVSTLKIQRTQQEDSAVYLCASSLEGGGDEQFFGPGTRLTVL.

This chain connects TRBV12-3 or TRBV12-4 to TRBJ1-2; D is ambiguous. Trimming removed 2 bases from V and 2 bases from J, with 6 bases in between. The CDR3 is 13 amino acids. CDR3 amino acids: CASSLNFNYGYTF. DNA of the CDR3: TGTGCCAGCAGTTTAAACTTCAACTATGGCTACACCTTC.

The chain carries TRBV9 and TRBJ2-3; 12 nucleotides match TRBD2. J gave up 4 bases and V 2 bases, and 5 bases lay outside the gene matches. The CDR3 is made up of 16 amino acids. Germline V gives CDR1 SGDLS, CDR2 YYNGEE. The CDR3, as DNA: TGTGCCAGCAGCGTCCTAGCGGGGGGGCCGTCAGATACGCAGTATTTT. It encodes CASSVLAGGPSDTQYF. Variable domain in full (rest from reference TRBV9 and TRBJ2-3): DSGVTQTPKHLITATGQRVTLRCSPRSGDLSVYWYQQSLDQGLQFLIQYYNGEERAKGNILERFSAQQFPDLHSELNLSSLELGDSALYFCASSVLAGGPSDTQYFGPGTRLTVL.

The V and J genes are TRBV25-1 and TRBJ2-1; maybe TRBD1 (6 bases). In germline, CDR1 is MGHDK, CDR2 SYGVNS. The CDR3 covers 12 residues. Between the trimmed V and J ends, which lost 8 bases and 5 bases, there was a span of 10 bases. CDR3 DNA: TGTGCCAGCGAACAGGGTCACAATGAGCAGTTCTTC. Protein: CASEQGHNEQFF. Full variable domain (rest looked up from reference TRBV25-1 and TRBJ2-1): EADIYQTPRYLVIGTGKKITLECSQTMGHDKMYWYQQDPGMELHLIHYSYGVNSTEKGDLSSESTVSRIRTEHFPLTLESARPSHTSQYLCASEQGHNEQFFGPGTRLTVL.